This T cell receptor (beta chain) emerged from a study of blood T cell repertoires in COVID-19. TCRdb's table, derived via immunoSEQ multiplex PCR, lists solely in-frame clones and lacks some. The data show nearly 200,000 clones, around 80% seen once. Looked up from germline, CDR1 is MDHEN and CDR2 is SYDVKM. V lost 7 bases to trimming and J lost 12 bases; unmatched junction nucleotides: 14. The CDR3 consists of 15 residues. Sequenced sample: peripheral blood. The sequence was obtained from a human donor in a cohort sampled during active COVID-19. The rearrangement links TRBV28 to TRBJ2-1; TRBD2 matches 11 bases. CDR3 sequence (DNA): TGTGCCAGCACCCAGGGACTAGCGGTGGGAAACGGGCAGTTCTTC. Protein product: CASTQGLAVGNGQFF.